The clone carrying this TCR beta chain came up many times. Together with a sample-barcoded 5' primer, a J-beta primer mix was included in a second PCR lasting about 6 to 11 cycles. TCRdb passed the 5' RACE reads through MiXCR, listing each CDR3 protein once. The sample lists around 1,700,000 distinct CDR3 sequences; 25% to 30% were seen once. The record originates from a study of blood T cells in healthy people across ages. Looked up from germline, CDR1 is SGHTA and CDR2 is FQGNSA. The CDR3 spans 16 residues. Trimming removed 0 bases at V and 0 bases at J, with 9 bases between. Sequencing used blood. The TCR comes from a woman aged 30 to 39 in good health. This chain links TRBV7-2 with TRBJ2-1; TRBD1 or TRBD2 may be the D gene (5 bases each). CDR3 DNA sequence: TGTGCCAGCAGCTTAGCCTGGGGGAGCTCCTACAATGAGCAGTTCTTC. Its protein product is CASSLAWGSSYNEQFF.